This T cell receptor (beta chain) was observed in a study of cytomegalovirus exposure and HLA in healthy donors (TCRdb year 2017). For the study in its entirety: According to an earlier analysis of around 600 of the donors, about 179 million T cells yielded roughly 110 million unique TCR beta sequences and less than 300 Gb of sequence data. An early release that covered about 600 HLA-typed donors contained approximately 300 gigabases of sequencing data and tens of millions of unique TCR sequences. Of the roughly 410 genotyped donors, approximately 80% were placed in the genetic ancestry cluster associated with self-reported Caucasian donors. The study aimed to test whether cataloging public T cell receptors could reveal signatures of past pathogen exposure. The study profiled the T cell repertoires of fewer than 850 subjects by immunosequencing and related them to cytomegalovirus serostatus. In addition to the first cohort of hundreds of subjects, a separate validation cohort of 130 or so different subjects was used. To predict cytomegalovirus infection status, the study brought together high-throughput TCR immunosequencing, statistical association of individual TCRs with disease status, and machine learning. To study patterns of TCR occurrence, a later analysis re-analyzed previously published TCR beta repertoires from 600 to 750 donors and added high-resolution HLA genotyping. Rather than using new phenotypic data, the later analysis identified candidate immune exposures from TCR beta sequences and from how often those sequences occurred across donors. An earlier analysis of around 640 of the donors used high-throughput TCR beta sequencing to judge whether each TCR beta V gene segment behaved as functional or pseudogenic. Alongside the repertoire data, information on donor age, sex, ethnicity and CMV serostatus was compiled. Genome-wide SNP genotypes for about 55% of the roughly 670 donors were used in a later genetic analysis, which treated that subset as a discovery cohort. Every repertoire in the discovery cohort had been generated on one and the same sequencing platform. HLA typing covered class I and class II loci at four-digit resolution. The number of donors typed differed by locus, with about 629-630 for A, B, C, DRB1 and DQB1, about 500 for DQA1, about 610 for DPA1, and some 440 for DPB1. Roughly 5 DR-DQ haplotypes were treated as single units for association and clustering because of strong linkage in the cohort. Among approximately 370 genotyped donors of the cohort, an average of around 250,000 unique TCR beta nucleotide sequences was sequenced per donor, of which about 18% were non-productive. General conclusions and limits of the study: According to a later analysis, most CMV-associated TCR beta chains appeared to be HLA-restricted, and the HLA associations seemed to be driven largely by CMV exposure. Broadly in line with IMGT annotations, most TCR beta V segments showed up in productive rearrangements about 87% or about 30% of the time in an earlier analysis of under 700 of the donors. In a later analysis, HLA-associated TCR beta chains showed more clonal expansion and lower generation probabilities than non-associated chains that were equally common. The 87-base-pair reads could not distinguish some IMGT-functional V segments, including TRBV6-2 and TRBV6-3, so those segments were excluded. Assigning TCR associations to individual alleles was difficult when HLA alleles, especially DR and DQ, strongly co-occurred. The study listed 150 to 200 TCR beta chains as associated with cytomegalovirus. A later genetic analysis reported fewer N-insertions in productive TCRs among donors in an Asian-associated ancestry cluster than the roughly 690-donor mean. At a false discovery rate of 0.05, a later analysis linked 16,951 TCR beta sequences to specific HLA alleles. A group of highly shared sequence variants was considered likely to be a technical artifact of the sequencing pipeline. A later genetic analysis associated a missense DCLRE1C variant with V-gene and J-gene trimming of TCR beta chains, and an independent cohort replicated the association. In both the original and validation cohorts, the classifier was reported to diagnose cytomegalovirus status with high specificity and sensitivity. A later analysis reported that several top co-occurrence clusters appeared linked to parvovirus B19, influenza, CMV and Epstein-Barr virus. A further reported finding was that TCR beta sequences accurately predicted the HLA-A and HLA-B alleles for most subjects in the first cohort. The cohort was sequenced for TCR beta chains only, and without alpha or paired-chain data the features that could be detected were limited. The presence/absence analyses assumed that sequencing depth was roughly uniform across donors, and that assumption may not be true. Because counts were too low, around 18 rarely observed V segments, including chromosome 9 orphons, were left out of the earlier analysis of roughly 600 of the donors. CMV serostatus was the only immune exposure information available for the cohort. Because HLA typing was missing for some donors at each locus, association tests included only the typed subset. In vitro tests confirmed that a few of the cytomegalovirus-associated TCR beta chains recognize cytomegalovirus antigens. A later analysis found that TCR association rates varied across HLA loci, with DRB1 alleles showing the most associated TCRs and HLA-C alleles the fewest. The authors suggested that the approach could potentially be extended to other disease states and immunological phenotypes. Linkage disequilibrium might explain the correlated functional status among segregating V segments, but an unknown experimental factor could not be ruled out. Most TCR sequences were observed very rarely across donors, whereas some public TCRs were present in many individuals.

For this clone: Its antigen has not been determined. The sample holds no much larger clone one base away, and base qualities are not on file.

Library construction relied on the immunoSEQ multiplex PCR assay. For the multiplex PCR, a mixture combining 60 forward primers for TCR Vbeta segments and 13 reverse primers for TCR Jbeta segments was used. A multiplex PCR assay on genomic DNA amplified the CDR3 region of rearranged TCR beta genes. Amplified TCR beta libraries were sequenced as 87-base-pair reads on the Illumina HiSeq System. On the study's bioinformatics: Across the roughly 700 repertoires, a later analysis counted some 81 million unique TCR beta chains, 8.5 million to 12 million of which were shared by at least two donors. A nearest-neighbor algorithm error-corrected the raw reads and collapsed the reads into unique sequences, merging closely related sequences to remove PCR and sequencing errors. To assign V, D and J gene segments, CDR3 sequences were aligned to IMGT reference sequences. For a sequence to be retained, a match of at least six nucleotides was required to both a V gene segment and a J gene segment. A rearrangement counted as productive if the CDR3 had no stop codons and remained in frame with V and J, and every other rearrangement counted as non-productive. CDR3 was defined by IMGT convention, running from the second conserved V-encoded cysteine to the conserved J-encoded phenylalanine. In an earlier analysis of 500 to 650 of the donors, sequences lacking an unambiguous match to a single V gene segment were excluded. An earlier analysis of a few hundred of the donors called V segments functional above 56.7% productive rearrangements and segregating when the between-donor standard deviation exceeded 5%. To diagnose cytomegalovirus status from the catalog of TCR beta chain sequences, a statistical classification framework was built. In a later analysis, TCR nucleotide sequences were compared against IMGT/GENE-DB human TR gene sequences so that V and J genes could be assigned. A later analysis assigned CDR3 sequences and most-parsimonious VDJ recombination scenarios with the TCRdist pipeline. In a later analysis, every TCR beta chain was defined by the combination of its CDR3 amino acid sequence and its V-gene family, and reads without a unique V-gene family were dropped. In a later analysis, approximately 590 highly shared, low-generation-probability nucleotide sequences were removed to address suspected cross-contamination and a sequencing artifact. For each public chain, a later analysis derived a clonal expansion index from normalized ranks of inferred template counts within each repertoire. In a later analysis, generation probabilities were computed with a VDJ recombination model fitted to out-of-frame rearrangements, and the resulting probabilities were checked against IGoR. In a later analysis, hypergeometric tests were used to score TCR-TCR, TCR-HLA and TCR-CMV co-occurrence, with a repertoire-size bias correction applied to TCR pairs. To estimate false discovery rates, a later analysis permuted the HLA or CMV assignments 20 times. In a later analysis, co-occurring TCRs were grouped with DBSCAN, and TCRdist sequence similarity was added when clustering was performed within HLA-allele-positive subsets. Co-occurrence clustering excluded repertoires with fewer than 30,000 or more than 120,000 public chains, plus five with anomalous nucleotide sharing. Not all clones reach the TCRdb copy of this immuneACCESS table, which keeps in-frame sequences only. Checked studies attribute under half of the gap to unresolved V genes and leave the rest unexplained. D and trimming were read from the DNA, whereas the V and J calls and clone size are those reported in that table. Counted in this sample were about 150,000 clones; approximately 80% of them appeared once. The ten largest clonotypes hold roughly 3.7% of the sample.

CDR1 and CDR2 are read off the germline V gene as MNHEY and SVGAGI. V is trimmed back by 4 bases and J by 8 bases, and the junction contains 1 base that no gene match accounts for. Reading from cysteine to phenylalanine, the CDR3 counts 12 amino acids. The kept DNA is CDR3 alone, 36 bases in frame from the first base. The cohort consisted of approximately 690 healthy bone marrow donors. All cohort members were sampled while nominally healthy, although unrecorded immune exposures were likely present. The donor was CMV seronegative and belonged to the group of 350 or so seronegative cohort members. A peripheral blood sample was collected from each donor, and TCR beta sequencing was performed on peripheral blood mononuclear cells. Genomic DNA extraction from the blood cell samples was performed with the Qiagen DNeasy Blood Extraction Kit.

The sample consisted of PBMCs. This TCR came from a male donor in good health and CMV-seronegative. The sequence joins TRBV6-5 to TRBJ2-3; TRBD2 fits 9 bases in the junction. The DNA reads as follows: TGTGCCAGCAGTTTACTAGCGGGTACGCAGTATTTT. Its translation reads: CASSLLAGTQYF.